The T cell receptor beta chain under discussion was sequenced for a study of blood T cells in healthy people across ages. This clonotype was picked up a small number of times. The germline V and J ends were trimmed by 0 bases and 2 bases, with 13 bases remaining between them. The CDR3 runs 16 residues. Germline V lookup: CDR1 LGHNA, CDR2 YNFKEQ. Combining a sample-barcoded 5' primer with a J-beta primer mix, a second PCR ran for 7 to 11 cycles. MiXCR, applied by TCRdb to the 5' RACE reads, yields one record per CDR3 protein. In the table there are over 700,000 distinct CDR3 sequences, 20% to 25% of which are singletons. This same sample was also part of a study on T cells of mothers and their children.

This clonotype was sampled from a boy between 10 and 17 years old in good health. This chain connects TRBV4-2 to TRBJ1-2; D is undetermined. Sequenced input: blood. The CDR3 coding sequence is TGTGCCAGCAGCCAAGAGGGCACCCGGGCGAACTATGGCTACACCTTC. This translates into CASSQEGTRANYGYTF.